This T cell receptor beta chain was retrieved from a study of T cell responses to AZD1222 COVID-19 vaccine (dated by TCRdb to 2020 to 2022). With regard to the full study: AZD1222 recipients with second doses at about 4 weeks or about 12 weeks were pooled, because spike-specific TCR depth and breadth did not differ between schedules. TCR sequencing covered some 250 trial participants: 200 to 220 given two doses of AZD1222 and around 25 given two doses of MenACWY control vaccine. Enrollment into the trials was organized by age into subgroups of 18-55, 56-69 and 70-plus years, and those subgroups contained roughly 150, 30 and 60 TCR-sequenced participants, respectively.

Points on this clone: The antigen it recognizes is unknown. No base quality information exists; no much larger clone differs at one position.

The junction shows trimming of 0 bases on V and 2 bases on J, plus 16 bases between the germline ends. CDR1 and CDR2 are read off the germline V gene as MGHRA and YSYEKL. The CDR3 sequence holds 17 residues, the cysteine and phenylalanine included. Only the CDR3 portion is preserved as DNA: 51 bases, with reading frame beginning at the first base. The full study reports these points: Participants were mostly white British, with more females than males. The authors suggested clonal diversity may have been underestimated. Reportedly, close to half of the unique spike-specific TCRs recognized epitopes lying outside the regions that are mutated in the B.1.351 and B.1.1.7 variants. After two AZD1222 doses, spike-specific TCR breadth and depth were significantly higher than at day 0 and than in MenACWY recipients. The 56-69-year group was small, and its depth increase did not reach significance, likely because of low power. Conclusions about previously exposed vaccinees are limited because only six or seven AZD1222 recipients were SARS-CoV-2 seropositive at baseline. Because no samples from the day 14 peak response were available, repertoires could be characterized only after the peak T cell response. The whole spike protein was spanned by vaccine-associated CD4 TCRs, and dominant responses were seen in regions 160-218 and 743-854.

What the time point label conveys for this sample: baseline before first vaccination. Vaccinee samples came from UK trials COV001 and COV002, including a single-blind randomized controlled phase 2/3 trial of AZD1222 (ChAdOx1 nCoV-19) in healthy adults. Trial participant PBMC samples were collected at day 0 and day 28 after the second dose for TCRbeta chain sequencing. The CDR3 regions of human TCRbeta chains were subjected to immunosequencing. The study's own analysis went as follows. Repertoire TCRs were matched against a reference library of SARS-CoV-2-specific TCRs generated with the MIRA antigen-specificity platform. Breadth meant the fraction of unique TCRs that were SARS-CoV-2-associated, whereas depth meant the fraction of total T cells that were SARS-CoV-2-associated. Using the MIRA data, each spike-specific TCR was mapped to the spike region that the TCR reacts to and placed in a CD4 or CD8 class. Log10-transformed breadth and depth values were compared by one-way ANOVA with Sidak's multiple comparisons tests. As stored in TCRdb, this immuneACCESS dataset retains in-frame rearrangements with V and J assigned. A fraction of the clones does not appear; measured against another copy, unresolved V genes explain less than half of the discrepancy, and the remainder lacks a known reason. V, J and clone size derive from that table, while D and trimming were established from the DNA sequence. The sample records 85,000 or so clones, about 90% of which are singletons. 5.7% of the sample comes from the top ten.

The source is an adult in good health. The source material was peripheral blood, sampled on day 0 of AZD1222 vaccination. The rearrangement joined TRBV4-1 to TRBJ1-2, with an unclear D gene assignment. The CDR3 has the sequence CASSQEKLDRRNYGYTF. At the DNA level, the sequence is TGCGCCAGCAGCCAAGAGAAGCTGGACCGTAGAAACTATGGCTACACCTTC.